This T cell receptor (beta chain) was retrieved from a study of T cells in Graves' hyperthyroidism and ophthalmopathy. Study outcomes and limitations: Most thyroid clonotypes that were expanded above 0.001 also turned up in blood. Ophthalmopathy, which appeared later, was predicted by the model a median about 6.8 months before onset.

The V end was cut by 4 bases, the J end by 2 bases, with 27 bases between. The CDR3 consists of 19 residues. Germline CDR1 is DFQATT and CDR2 is SNEGSKA (reference sequence). The study left out patients who had uncontrolled infection, other autoimmune disease, pregnancy or lactation. To note about this clonotype: Its matching antigen is unknown.

Amplified TCR beta CDR3 regions derived from RNA transcripts. First-round RT-PCR of the TCR CDR3 relied on the HTBI primer set. TCRdb called the multiplex PCR reads again in MiXCR, with one record for every CDR3 protein. Here the sample spans a few hundred thousand distinct CDR3 sequences, 18% being singletons. The sequenced sample was blood. The source is a woman between 50 and 59 years old with Graves' hyperthyroidism. The chain couples TRBV20-1 to TRBJ1-5; the D gene is possibly TRBD1 (5 bases). The CDR3 is CSATDVGVGAWIGNQPQHF. CDR3 in DNA: TGCAGTGCTACTGACGTGGGGGTGGGTGCTTGGATTGGCAATCAGCCCCAGCATTTT.